The next 25 T cell receptor beta chains were all read from a single sample in a study of T-cell reconstitution after alpha-beta-depleted transplantation in children. Preparing the TCRbeta library involved the use of unique molecular identifiers. TCRdb ran MiXCR on the PCR reads and lists one entry per CDR3 protein. The sample lists some 500,000 distinct CDR3 sequences, 30% to 35% occurring once. The material was PBMCs from the stem cell graft donor, obtained from the stem cell graft. The receptor set was obtained from a human donor who donated a stem cell graft to a child with aplastic anemia.

The gene calls are TRBV14 and TRBJ2-1; D ambiguous. The CDR3 loop spans 15 amino acids. Deletions cut 0 bases from V and 4 bases from J, with 10 bases between. Germline-derived CDR1 and CDR2 are SGHDN and FVKESK. CDR3 sequence reads: CASSQDLTQYNEQFF. Here the CDR3 DNA reads TGTGCCAGCAGCCAAGACTTGACCCAATACAATGAGCAGTTCTTC.

The chain is built from TRBV10-3 and TRBJ2-1; 8 nucleotides match TRBD2. The CDR3 extends over 18 amino acids. Germline V lookup: CDR1 ENHRY, CDR2 SYGVKD. The trim removed 4 bases at V and 7 bases at J, leaving 18 bases unmatched. This chain's CDR3 is CAISAGERLLADGNEQFF. The CDR3 DNA is TGTGCCATCAGTGCTGGAGAACGGTTACTAGCGGATGGGAATGAGCAGTTCTTC.

The V and J genes are TRBV29-1 and TRBJ2-3, with 10 bases fitting TRBD2. After removal of 3 bases from V and 2 bases from J, the junction contained 2 bases not matched to a gene. Germline assignment: CDR1 SQVTM and CDR2 ANQGSEA. The CDR3 contains 14 residues. The CDR3 region is CSVDLAGATDTQYF. The CDR3 DNA sequence: TGCAGCGTTGATCTAGCGGGAGCCACAGATACGCAGTATTTT.

V usage is TRBV29-1 and J usage is TRBJ2-1; tentative D call: TRBD2 (6 bases). Germline V gene data show CDR1 as SQVTM and CDR2 as ANQGSEA. Between the trimmed V and J ends, which lost 1 base and 8 bases, there was a span of 21 bases. This CDR3 is built from 16 residues. The CDR3 sequence: CSVEGHPGLLLDEQFF. The CDR3 DNA reads TGCAGCGTTGAAGGCCACCCCGGACTACTACTCGATGAGCAGTTCTTC.

The chain recombines TRBV18 with TRBJ2-3; TRBD2 agrees at 9 bases. The CDR3 is 15 amino acids. Germline V gene sequence: CDR1 KGHSH, CDR2 LQKENI. V gave up 1 base and J gave up 5 bases; unmatched junction bases: 4. The CDR3: CASSPQGLAQDTQYF. CDR3 in DNA: TGTGCCAGCTCACCACAAGGACTAGCGCAAGATACGCAGTATTTT. Full variable domain (outside the CDR3, taken from reference TRBV18 and TRBJ2-3): NAGVMQNPRHLVRRRGQEARLRCSPMKGHSHVYWYRQLPEEGLKFMVYLQKENIIDESGMPKERFSAEFPKEGPSILRIQQVVRGDSAAYFCASSPQGLAQDTQYFGPGTRLTVL.

Written as DNA, the CDR3 is TGTGCCAGCAGCCAGGAGCGCTACAATGAGCAGTTCTTC. Translation: CASSQERYNEQFF. The chain links TRBV7-6 to TRBJ2-1; D unresolved. This CDR3 is built from 13 residues. CDR1 and CDR2 from the germline V gene are SGHVS and FNYEAQ. Trimming cost V 5 bases and J 3 bases, with 8 bases left between them.

This chain connects TRBV12-3 or TRBV12-4 to TRBJ2-3; D not resolved. CDR3 length: 13 amino acids. Trimming removed 3 bases at V and 0 bases at J, with 4 bases between. The CDR3 loop is CASSFVSTDTQYF. The DNA of the CDR3 is TGTGCCAGCAGTTTTGTTAGCACAGATACGCAGTATTTT.

The CDR3 DNA follows: TGCGCCAGCAGCTTGGCTCCAGCCCTTCTCGGCTATGGCTACACCTTC. It translates to CASSLAPALLGYGYTF. The chain has TRBV5-1 and TRBJ1-2; D is ambiguous. CDR3 size: 16 residues. The V gene's germline CDR1 is SGHRS and CDR2 YFSETQ. The V end was cut by 0 bases, the J end by 4 bases, with 16 bases between. The full variable domain, in which reference TRBV5-1 and TRBJ1-2 provide the parts outside the CDR3, is KAGVTQTPRYLIKTRGQQVTLSCSPISGHRSVSWYQQTPGQGLQFLFEYFSETQRNKGNFPGRFSGRQFSNSRSEMNVSTLELGDSALYLCASSLAPALLGYGYTFGSGTRLTVV.

This clonotype was counted a few times. The CDR3 spells CASSPPGWGLGNQPQHF. CDR3 DNA sequence: TGTGCCAGCAGTCCCCCGGGTTGGGGGTTGGGTAATCAGCCCCAGCATTTT. This chain uses TRBV28 with TRBJ1-5; weak D call: TRBD1 (5 bases). CDR1 and CDR2 from the germline V gene are MDHEN and SYDVKM. The germline V and J ends were trimmed by 5 bases and 4 bases, with 21 bases remaining between them. This CDR3 spans 17 amino acids.

The chain joins TRBV6-5 to TRBJ2-7, with D possibly called TRBD1 or TRBD2 (5 bases each). Trimming removed 2 bases at V and 0 bases at J, with 11 bases between. CDR1 is MNHEY and CDR2 is SVGAGI in the germline V gene. The CDR3 sequence is 15 residues long. This chain's CDR3 is CASSYLRESSYEQYF. CDR3 DNA: TGTGCCAGCAGTTACCTCAGGGAGAGCTCCTACGAGCAGTACTTC.

This clonotype was found a few times. This chain uses TRBV4-1 with TRBJ2-1; tentatively, D is TRBD2 (6 bases). Deletions cut 0 bases from V and 5 bases from J, with 17 bases between. The CDR3 has 17 residues. Germline V gene sequence: CDR1 MGHRA, CDR2 YSYEKL. DNA for the CDR3: TGCGCCAGCAGCCAAGAGGAGATAGCGGAGAATAACAATGAGCAGTTCTTC. Translating it yields CASSQEEIAENNNEQFF.

This clonotype occurred a few times. The chain is built from TRBV29-1 and TRBJ2-2; TRBD1 agrees at 11 bases. V shed 7 bases, J shed 5 bases, and the junction held 12 bases outside the gene matches. This CDR3 has 16 amino acids. Germline V gene lookup returns CDR1 SQVTM and CDR2 ANQGSEA. The CDR3 here is CSAYAGTGGNTGELFF. The CDR3 nucleotides read TGCAGCGCCTACGCTGGGACAGGGGGAAATACCGGGGAGCTGTTTTTT.

This chain uses TRBV5-1 with TRBJ2-5, with D perhaps TRBD1 (6 bases). This CDR3 comprises 14 residues. Trimming left V 4 bases short and J 3 bases short, with 13 bases between. Germline V gene sequence: CDR1 SGHRS, CDR2 YFSETQ. The DNA for the CDR3 is TGCGCCAGCAGCCCTGGGACAACGAAAGAGACCCAGTACTTC. Translation: CASSPGTTKETQYF.

The rearrangement links TRBV4-3 to TRBJ2-5, with 10 bases matching TRBD1. V trimming: 1 base; J trimming: 5 bases; junction bases outside the gene matches: 7. The CDR3 is 16 amino acids. Germline V CDR1 and CDR2: LGHNA, YSLEER. This chain's CDR3 is CASSQGRDRGVETQYF. In DNA form, the CDR3 reads TGCGCCAGCAGCCAAGGCCGGGACAGGGGTGTTGAGACCCAGTACTTC.

The rearrangement uses TRBV7-9 and TRBJ1-2; possibly TRBD1 for D (6 bases). CDR1 is SEHNR, CDR2 FQNEAQ, per germline (reference sequence). V lost 4 bases and J 8 bases, leaving 23 bases between the germline ends. This CDR3 spans 16 amino acids. The CDR3 here is CASSSQDAGTTGGYTF. In nucleotides, the CDR3 is TGTGCCAGCAGCTCCCAGGATGCCGGGACAACAGGGGGCTACACCTTC.

This clonotype was observed a handful of times. J is TRBJ2-2 and V is TRBV24-1, with a tentative D call TRBD1 (6 bases). The germline V gene encodes CDR1 KGHDR and CDR2 SFDVKD. V was clipped by 4 bases and J by 1 base, with 18 bases between them. This CDR3 comprises 18 residues. The CDR3 DNA follows: TGTGCCACCAGTGAGCGTCGGGACACCCAGTTGAACACCGGGGAGCTGTTTTTT. It is translated as CATSERRDTQLNTGELFF.

J is TRBJ1-6 and V is TRBV28, with 7 positions matching TRBD1. The CDR3 is 13 residues long. Trimming took 5 bases from V and 13 from J; bases not matched to a gene: 8. CDR1 is MDHEN, CDR2 SYDVKM, per germline. The chain's CDR3 is CASSKNRGHPLHF. CDR3 in DNA: TGTGCCAGCAGTAAAAACAGGGGCCACCCCCTCCACTTT.

The rearrangement links TRBV24-1 to TRBJ2-1, with TRBD2 identical over 14 bases. CDR1 KGHDR and CDR2 SFDVKD come from the germline V gene. The CDR3 has 20 residues. Trimming cost V 4 bases and J 7 bases; bases outside gene matches: 17. The CDR3 region has the DNA TGTGCCACCAGTGACCCGAGGGGGACTAGCGGGGGCTCCCAGCGGAATGAGCAGTTCTTC. Its translation is CATSDPRGTSGGSQRNEQFF.

This clonotype was seen repeatedly, ten times or more. The chain combines TRBV11-2 with TRBJ2-3; D not certain. The germline V and J ends were trimmed by 1 base and 2 bases, with 7 bases remaining between them. The germline gives CDR1 SGHAT, CDR2 FQNNGV. This CDR3 region has 14 residues. The CDR3 sequence is CASSLADDTDTQYF. CDR3 in DNA: TGTGCCAGCAGCTTAGCCGACGACACAGATACGCAGTATTTT.

V is TRBV27 and J is TRBJ2-3; no clear D gene. The CDR3 covers 16 residues. Germline values: CDR1 MNHEY, CDR2 SMNVEV (reference sequence). V dropped 4 bases and J dropped 0 bases, with 14 bases sitting between them. Here the CDR3 reads CASSSPVFTSTDTQYF. The CDR3 DNA is TGTGCCAGCAGTTCCCCGGTATTTACTAGCACAGATACGCAGTATTTT.

CDR3: CASNGRSTDTQYF. In nucleotides, the CDR3 is TGTGCCAGTAACGGCAGGAGCACAGATACGCAGTATTTT. This chain joins TRBV19 and TRBJ2-3; D is ambiguous. This CDR3 contains 13 residues. Trimming cost V 7 bases and J 0 bases, with 8 bases left between them. CDR1 and CDR2 from the germline V gene are LNHDA and SQIVND (reference sequence).

The chain employs TRBV18 and TRBJ2-7, with D perhaps given as TRBD1 or TRBD2 (5 bases each). Germline V gene sequence: CDR1 KGHSH, CDR2 LQKENI. V lost 5 bases, J lost 2 bases, and 13 bases lay in between. This CDR3 is built from 14 residues. The CDR3 coding sequence is TGTGCCAGCTCAATTGGGACGGTTACCTACGAGCAGTACTTC. The encoded protein is CASSIGTVTYEQYF.

In its sample, this clonotype was seen a few times. V and J are TRBV6-5 and TRBJ1-5, with 7 positions matching TRBD1. V shed 6 bases and J 5 bases; nucleotides not matched to a gene: 7. The germline V gene encodes CDR1 MNHEY and CDR2 SVGAGI. The CDR3 loop spans 14 amino acids. This chain's CDR3 is CASRSQGDDQPQHF. CDR3 sequence (DNA): TGTGCCAGCAGATCCCAGGGGGATGATCAGCCCCAGCATTTT.

This chain uses TRBV9 with TRBJ1-1; unclear D gene. CDR1 is SGDLS, CDR2 YYNGEE, per germline. The CDR3 consists of 15 residues. Trimming took off 0 bases at V and 3 bases at J, with 12 bases between the two ends. CDR3 coding DNA: TGTGCCAGCAGCGTAGATGGCAGGAGCCACACTGAAGCTTTCTTT. Its protein product is CASSVDGRSHTEAFF.

CDR3 nucleotide sequence: TGCAGTGCTAGTTTAGCGGGAGATCCCACAGATACGCAGTATTTT. Amino acid sequence: CSASLAGDPTDTQYF. This sequence joins TRBV20-1 and TRBJ2-3; 9 bases map to TRBD2. Trimming took 3 bases from V and 2 from J; bases not matched to a gene: 6. Looked up from germline, CDR1 is DFQATT and CDR2 is SNEGSKA (reference sequence). The CDR3 extends over 15 amino acids.